The rows below give T cell receptor beta chains drawn from one sample of a study of shared clonotypes between healthy human individuals. Repertoires were generated with immunoSEQ multiplex PCR, while TCRdb's copy carries only in-frame clones and drops some. Here the sample spans some 580,000 clones, roughly 97% being singletons. The sequencing input was naive CD4+ T cells sorted from blood. The receptors come from a woman in her thirties in good health. CDR3s include the opening cysteine and the closing phenylalanine or tryptophan. The D gene is left open where the match is weak. Only some rows state a clone size, as once, few, many or a class for expanded clones.

j_gene,v_gene,d_gene,abundance,len,CDR3nt,CDR3aa
TRBJ1-4,TRBV5-1,-,once,14,TGCGCCAGCAGCAGCAGCGGGGGAGAGGAAAAACTGTTTTTT,CASSSSGGEEKLFF
TRBJ2-5,TRBV5-1,TRBD1,-,16,TGCGCCAGCAGCTTGGTTATGGACAGGGGAATAGAGACCCAGTACTTC,CASSLVMDRGIETQYF
TRBJ2-6,TRBV5-1,-,-,15,TGCGCCAGCAGCCCACCGGACCCAGCAGGCAACGTCCTGACTTTC,CASSPPDPAGNVLTF
TRBJ2-7,TRBV5-4,TRBD2,-,16,TGTGCCAGCAGCTCCCTACTAGCGGGGGGTGGGGACGAGCAGTACTTC,CASSSLLAGGGDEQYF
TRBJ2-1,TRBV2,-,-,15,TGTGCCAGCAGTGAAGCGCGGAGGGGATACAATGAGCAGTTCTTC,CASSEARRGYNEQFF
TRBJ2-7,TRBV28,-,-,13,TGTGCCAGCAATCCACAGGGATCCTACGAGCAGTACTTC,CASNPQGSYEQYF
TRBJ2-3,TRBV11-1,-,-,14,TGTGCCAGCAGCTATAGCGGCCCCACAGATACGCAGTATTTT,CASSYSGPTDTQYF
TRBJ2-1,TRBV5-1,TRBD2,-,14,TGCGCCAGCAGACCACTAGCGAAATACAATGAGCAGTTCTTC,CASRPLAKYNEQFF
TRBJ1-1,TRBV7-9,-,-,14,TGTGCCAGCAGACCAGAACCCGCGAACACTGAAGCTTTCTTT,CASRPEPANTEAFF
TRBJ2-7,TRBV10-3,TRBD2,-,15,TGTGCCACGGAGAGGGGGGGACTAGCGGGAGACGAGCAGTACTTC,CATERGGLAGDEQYF
TRBJ1-1,TRBV7-8,TRBD1,-,16,TGTGCCAGCAGCCCCGGAAGGACAGGGGGCCGGTCTGAAGCTTTCTTT,CASSPGRTGGRSEAFF
TRBJ1-1,TRBV19,TRBD1,-,15,TGTGCCAGTAGTATGTCCGGGACAGGGGGCACTGAAGCTTTCTTT,CASSMSGTGGTEAFF
TRBJ2-1,TRBV2,TRBD2,once,15,TGTGCCAGCAGTGTTAGCGGGGGCCTCTACAATGAGCAGTTCTTC,CASSVSGGLYNEQFF
TRBJ2-7,TRBV7-9,-,once,15,TGTGCCAGCAGGCTTACGGGACTCCCGGACCACGAGCAGTACTTC,CASRLTGLPDHEQYF
TRBJ2-4,TRBV5-8,TRBD2,-,17,TGTGCCAGCAGCGGCCCCCTAGCGGAGCAAGCCAAAAACATTCAGTACTTC,CASSGPLAEQAKNIQYF
TRBJ1-3,TRBV28,-,-,15,TGTGCCAGCAGTTTGGGGTTCGTCTCTGGAAACACCATATATTTT,CASSLGFVSGNTIYF
TRBJ1-2,TRBV7-8,-,-,13,TGTGCCAGCAGCCAGGGACCCGACTATGGCTACACCTTC,CASSQGPDYGYTF
TRBJ2-3,TRBV9,TRBD2,-,16,TGTGCCAGCAGCGTAGGACAAGCGGGAGAAACAGATACGCAGTATTTT,CASSVGQAGETDTQYF
TRBJ2-3,TRBV5-1,TRBD2,-,16,TGCGCCAGCAGCACAGCGTTAGCGGGAGATGGGGATACGCAGTATTTT,CASSTALAGDGDTQYF
TRBJ2-5,TRBV5-1,-,-,14,TGCGCCAGCAGCTTGGCTGCTAGTAGCGAGACCCAGTACTTC,CASSLAASSETQYF
TRBJ2-1,TRBV7-8,-,-,16,TGTGCCAGCAGCTCCTCCCCCATTGGGTCCTACAATGAGCAGTTCTTC,CASSSSPIGSYNEQFF
TRBJ2-2,TRBV27,-,-,12,TGTGCCAGCAGTTTAAGGGGCGGGGAGCTGTTTTTT,CASSLRGGELFF
TRBJ2-1,TRBV27,-,-,14,TGTGCCAGCAGTTTAAGGGGGGAGTACAATGAGCAGTTCTTC,CASSLRGEYNEQFF
TRBJ2-7,TRBV28,TRBD1,-,13,TGTGCCAGCAGCCAGACAGGGTTCTACGAGCAGTACTTC,CASSQTGFYEQYF
TRBJ1-3,TRBV5-5,-,-,16,TGTGCCAGCAGCTTGGCCTTGGGGGGCACGGGAAACACCATATATTTT,CASSLALGGTGNTIYF
TRBJ1-2,TRBV5-1,TRBD1,-,17,TGCGCCAGCAGCTCAGATAAGACAGGGCCTTCTAACTATGGCTACACCTTC,CASSSDKTGPSNYGYTF
TRBJ2-7,TRBV6-5,-,-,15,TGTGCCAGCAGTTACGAGCCAGGGGTTGGCGGCGAGCAGTACTTC,CASSYEPGVGGEQYF
TRBJ1-1,TRBV19,-,-,16,TGTGCCAGTAGTATAGTAGTTGGCGATCCGAACACTGAAGCTTTCTTT,CASSIVVGDPNTEAFF
TRBJ2-1,TRBV4-1,TRBD2,-,17,TGCGCCAGCAGCCAAGCTTTCCGACTAGCGGGAGTCAGTGAGCAGTTCTTC,CASSQAFRLAGVSEQFF
TRBJ2-7,TRBV28,-,-,12,TGTGCCAGCAGTTACAGGGCCCTCGAGCAGTACTTC,CASSYRALEQYF
TRBJ1-4,TRBV5-1,-,-,14,TGCGCCAGCAGCTTCAGTACGGATAATGAAAAACTGTTTTTT,CASSFSTDNEKLFF
TRBJ1-1,TRBV6-5,-,-,13,TGTGCCAGCAGGCGGACAGCGAACACTGAAGCTTTCTTT,CASRRTANTEAFF
TRBJ2-6,TRBV14,TRBD1,-,17,TGTGCCAGCAGCCAGGGACAGTCGAGCTCTGGGGCCAACGTCCTGACTTTC,CASSQGQSSSGANVLTF
TRBJ1-1,TRBV7-9,-,few,13,TGTGCCAGCAGGGGTGGCGCCGGGAGTGAAGCTTTCTTT,CASRGGAGSEAFF
TRBJ1-3,TRBV6-5,-,-,15,TGTGCCAGCAGTTATCAGGGTTTCGGACGAAGCACCATATATTTT,CASSYQGFGRSTIYF
TRBJ2-1,TRBV18,-,-,15,TGTGCCAGCTCACTACGGGCCTTAGAGAGGAATGAGCAGTTCTTC,CASSLRALERNEQFF
TRBJ2-4,TRBV9,TRBD1,-,13,TGTGCCAGCAGCGGGACAGGGAAAAACATTCAGTACTTC,CASSGTGKNIQYF
TRBJ2-1,TRBV5-1,-,-,13,TGCGCCAGCAGCTTGGGTCGGGACAATGAGCAGTTCTTC,CASSLGRDNEQFF
TRBJ2-1,TRBV7-2,-,-,14,TGTGCCAGCAGCGAGACAGGTACTCGGCATGAGCAGTTCTTC,CASSETGTRHEQFF
TRBJ2-5,TRBV19,-,-,12,TGTGCCAGTAGTATAGGTTTAGAGACCCAGTACTTC,CASSIGLETQYF
TRBJ1-5,TRBV19,-,-,17,TGTGCCAGTAGTATAGTAGAAGGGACGGGGAGCAATCAGCCCCAGCATTTT,CASSIVEGTGSNQPQHF
TRBJ1-1,TRBV5-1,TRBD1,-,17,TGCGCCAGCAGCCGGGGGACAGGGGAGGGTACGAACACTGAAGCTTTCTTT,CASSRGTGEGTNTEAFF
TRBJ2-5,TRBV6-5,-,-,14,TGTGCCAGCAGTCGACTGATTTCTAAGGAGACCCAGTACTTC,CASSRLISKETQYF
TRBJ2-3,TRBV2,TRBD2,-,15,TGTGCCAGCAGTGCTTGGTCTAGCGGTGCAGATACGCAGTATTTT,CASSAWSSGADTQYF
TRBJ2-1,TRBV5-8,TRBD2,-,15,TGTGCCAGCAGCAAGGGACTAGCGGGAGTTCATGAGCAGTTCTTC,CASSKGLAGVHEQFF
TRBJ2-1,TRBV13,-,-,14,TGTGCCAGCAGCTTCCAGGGCTCATACAATGAGCAGTTCTTC,CASSFQGSYNEQFF
TRBJ2-1,TRBV6-1,TRBD2,-,14,TGTGCCAGCAGGCTAGCGGGGGCCAGGAATGAGCAGTTCTTC,CASRLAGARNEQFF
TRBJ1-5,TRBV9,TRBD1,-,15,TGTGCCAGCAGCTCGGGGACAGGGAGGGTTCAGCCCCAGCATTTT,CASSSGTGRVQPQHF
TRBJ1-5,TRBV4-1,TRBD1,few,14,TGCGCCAGCAGCCAAGCAACAGGGGATCAGCCCCAGCATTTT,CASSQATGDQPQHF
TRBJ2-3,TRBV2,TRBD2,-,15,TGTGCCAGCAGGGGAGGGACTAGCGGGAGAGATACGCAGTATTTT,CASRGGTSGRDTQYF
TRBJ1-3,TRBV7-2,TRBD1,-,17,TGTGCCAGCAGCCCACTACGACAGGGGGCAGGTGGAAACACCATATATTTT,CASSPLRQGAGGNTIYF
TRBJ2-2,TRBV15,TRBD2,-,17,TGTGCCACCAGGGCTCGGCTAGCGGGAGTTAACGCCGGGGAGCTGTTTTTT,CATRARLAGVNAGELFF
TRBJ1-2,TRBV6-6,TRBD1,-,14,TGTGCCAGCATTACAGGGGGCGACGGCTATGGCTACACCTTC,CASITGGDGYGYTF
TRBJ1-4,TRBV5-6,-,-,16,TGTGCCAGCAGCTTGGAGACGCAGACAACTAATGAAAAACTGTTTTTT,CASSLETQTTNEKLFF
TRBJ2-7,TRBV28,TRBD2,-,15,TGTGCCAGCAGTCCGTCGGGGGGGCTCTCCTACGAGCAGTACTTC,CASSPSGGLSYEQYF
TRBJ2-7,TRBV18,TRBD2,-,17,TGTGCCAGCTCACCGGGACTAGCGGGAGACCGAACCTACGAGCAGTACTTC,CASSPGLAGDRTYEQYF
TRBJ1-5,TRBV5-4,-,-,15,TGTGCCAGCACCCGCCCCGGGGCCCTCAATCAGCCCCAGCATTTT,CASTRPGALNQPQHF
TRBJ1-1,TRBV5-1,-,-,14,TGCGCCAGCAGCTACTCGGGACAGAACACTGAAGCTTTCTTT,CASSYSGQNTEAFF
TRBJ1-4,TRBV28,-,-,14,TGTGCCAGCAGTTCATCGGACACTAATGAAAAACTGTTTTTT,CASSSSDTNEKLFF
TRBJ2-3,TRBV9,-,-,13,TGTGCCAGCAGCGTAGACAGCACAGATACGCAGTATTTT,CASSVDSTDTQYF